This T cell receptor (beta chain) comes out of a study of molecular identifiers for immune sequencing clone quantification. Study background: For replicates, RNA isolated from about 19,000 or 110,000 naive CD8 cells was divided into five portions, of which four were sequenced.

Sorting selected naive CD8 T cells with a CD8+CD4-CCR7+CD45RA+ phenotype. In TCRdb, the PCR reads were re-called with MiXCR into one record per CDR3 protein. The sample yields 460,000 or so distinct CDR3 sequences, about 22% seen once. This clonotype has a count of ten or more. This CDR3 contains 15 residues. The ends were cut back, 1 base at V and 2 bases at J, with 12 bases in the middle. Germline V gives CDR1 MGHRA, CDR2 YSYEKL. The sequence came from a human donor in good health. Some libraries in this study had Jurkat cell RNA spiked in. Source material: naive CD8+ T cells from blood, with Jurkat cell RNA spiked in. Subset here: FACS-sorted CD8+CD4-CCR7+CD45RA+ naive T cells. The V and J genes are TRBV4-1 and TRBJ2-7, with no clear D. CDR3 amino acids: CASSQGSGGPYEQYF. The CDR3, as DNA: TGCGCCAGCAGCCAAGGGTCCGGCGGCCCCTACGAGCAGTACTTC.